The next 3 T cell receptor beta chains were all read from a single sample in a study of T cell repertoires in cytomegalovirus infection. TCRdb independently ran MiXCR on the reads; one entry per CDR3 protein. The repertoire holds about a million distinct CDR3 sequences, with roughly 31% as singletons. These TCRs' antigens remain unknown. The sequencing here drew on cultured CD8+ T cells from PBMCs, taken from culture after CMV antigen stimulation. The receptors here all came from a human donor in good health (CMV status not recorded). Some clones in this sample may be carry-over from other donors' samples.

V is TRBV10-3 and J is TRBJ2-5; possibly TRBD1 for D (6 bases). The CDR3 has 15 residues. Per the germline V gene, CDR1 is ENHRY and CDR2 is SYGVKD. Trimming cost V 1 base and J 5 bases, with 14 bases left between them. Here the CDR3 DNA reads TGTGCCATCAGTGAGTTGGACAGACGGGATGAGACCCAGTACTTC. This codes for CAISELDRRDETQYF.

Points on this clonotype: A much larger clone lies one base from this, so it may be a read error. Likely a read error: the CDR3 ends without its conserved phenylalanine or tryptophan. The chain links TRBV7-2 to TRBJ1-5; perhaps TRBD1 as D (5 bases). This CDR3 is 14 amino acids long. Germline CDR1 and CDR2: SGHTA and FQGNSA. The V and J ends lost 5 bases and 3 bases respectively, with 11 bases between them. The CDR3 DNA is TGTGCCAGCAGCCCGGGACGGAACAATCAGCCCCAGCATTAT. Amino acids: CASSPGRNNQPQHY.

As concerns this clonotype: A much larger clone differs by one base, so this may be a read error. V is TRBV7-2 and J is TRBJ1-3, with TRBD1 as a possible D gene (5 bases). The CDR3 totals 13 residues. Trimming shortened V by 7 bases and J by 8 bases, and 15 bases separated the two germline ends. Germline V lookup: CDR1 SGHTA, CDR2 FQGNSA. The DNA for the CDR3 is TGTGCCAGCATCGTCCGGGACCTTGACACCATATATTTT. It encodes CASIVRDLDTIYF.